These T cell receptor beta chains were read from a single sample in a study of shared clonotypes between healthy human individuals. The data were produced by immunoSEQ multiplex PCR, yet TCRdb's version contains in-frame clones alone and is incomplete. The sample includes about 1.1 million clones, around three quarters of them seen just once. Sequencing was carried out using memory CD4+ T cells from PBMCs. These receptors originate from a man aged 18 to 29 in good health. Some clones in this sample may be carry-over from other donors' samples. The CDR3 runs from the conserved cysteine through the conserved F or W. The D gene is left open where the match is weak. Size is stated for part of the rows, as once, few or many counts, or as a class when the clone is expanded.

size	J	D	V	DNA	CDR3
NA	TRBJ2-7	NA	TRBV19	TGTGCCAGTAGGGGAAGCTCCTACGAGCAGTACTTC	CASRGSSYEQYF
NA	TRBJ2-1	NA	TRBV25-1	TGTGCCACCGCGCCGCCTGTATGGCAGGGAAGGATAGATGAGCAGTTCTTC	CATAPPVWQGRIDEQFF
few	TRBJ1-1	NA	TRBV2	TGCCCCAGCAGTGTGATATCGGGGGCCGAAGCTTTCTTT	CPSSVISGAEAFF
NA	TRBJ1-5	TRBD1	TRBV2	TGTGCCAGCAGTGAAAGGGACAGGAATCAGCCCCAGCATTTT	CASSERDRNQPQHF
NA	TRBJ2-5	TRBD2	TRBV6-1	TGTGCCAGCGCGACTAGCGGGAACACGGAGACCCAGTACTTC	CASATSGNTETQYF
NA	TRBJ2-2	NA	TRBV28	TGTGCCAGCGACAGCGCGAACACCGGGGAGCTGTTTTTT	CASDSANTGELFF
NA	TRBJ2-2	TRBD1	TRBV7-7	TGTGCCAGCAGCCCCCGGACAGGGGCGAACACCGGGGAGCTGTTTTTT	CASSPRTGANTGELFF
NA	TRBJ2-5	TRBD1	TRBV7-9	TGTGCCAGCACTATGACAGGGGCATATGGGGAGACCCAGTACTTC	CASTMTGAYGETQYF
NA	TRBJ2-3	TRBD2	TRBV28	TGTGCCAGCAGTTATAGCGGGAGTTGGACAGATACGCAGTATTTT	CASSYSGSWTDTQYF
NA	TRBJ2-1	NA	TRBV9	TGTGCCAGCAGCGTTCAGGACATGGGAGTGCAGTTCTTC	CASSVQDMGVQFF
NA	TRBJ2-3	NA	TRBV15	TGTGCCACCAGCAGAGGTCCCTCGCGGGGCTCTAGCACAGATACGCAGTATTTT	CATSRGPSRGSSTDTQYF
many	TRBJ2-3	NA	TRBV2	TGTGCCAGCAGTCTGGAGCGGGCTCGCGCAGATACGCAGTATTTT	CASSLERARADTQYF
few	TRBJ1-4	NA	TRBV28	TGTGCCAGCAGTCCTCCGACGGCAACTAATGAAAAACTGTTTTTT	CASSPPTATNEKLFF